Listed below are T cell receptor beta chains from one sample, sequenced in a study of siplizumab effects on memory and regulatory T cells. Clones were sequenced by immunoSEQ multiplex PCR, and TCRdb holds only the in-frame ones, with some missing. This table has roughly 100,000 clones, approximately 90% appearing once. Sequenced material: CD4+ T cells sorted from blood. These receptors were collected from a human donor in good health. The CDR3 runs from the conserved cysteine through the conserved F or W. D genes are given only for firm matches. A row's size may be missing; if present it is once, few, many or a size class.

V,J,size,D,CDR3,DNA
TRBV30,TRBJ1-2,NA,NA,CAWSATANYGYTF,TGTGCCTGGAGTGCGACCGCTAACTATGGCTACACCTTC
TRBV7-9,TRBJ1-1,NA,NA,CASSSRDGGRGTEAFF,TGTGCCAGCAGCTCGCGAGATGGGGGGCGAGGCACTGAAGCTTTCTTT
TRBV14,TRBJ2-7,once,NA,CASSQVWTPREQYF,TGTGCCAGCAGCCAAGTTTGGACCCCTCGCGAGCAGTACTTC
TRBV2,TRBJ2-4,NA,TRBD1,CASSGTGGGKNIQYF,TGTGCCAGCAGTGGGACAGGGGGCGGCAAAAACATTCAGTACTTC
TRBV28,TRBJ2-5,NA,NA,CASIPLGSFQETQYF,TGTGCCAGCATCCCCCTGGGCAGCTTTCAAGAGACCCAGTACTTC
TRBV10-2,TRBJ1-5,NA,TRBD1,CASGTGHQPQHF,TGCGCCAGCGGGACAGGGCATCAGCCCCAGCATTTT
TRBV6-1,TRBJ2-7,NA,NA,CASSDGYEQYF,TGTGCCAGCAGTGATGGTTACGAGCAGTACTTC
TRBV7-8,TRBJ2-1,NA,NA,CASSKQGLSYNEQFF,TGTGCCAGCAGCAAGCAGGGCCTCTCCTACAATGAGCAGTTCTTC
TRBV11-2,TRBJ2-7,NA,TRBD2,CASSIHYRLAGRYEQYF,TGTGCCAGCAGCATCCACTACAGACTAGCGGGGAGGTACGAGCAGTACTTC
TRBV6-1,TRBJ1-1,NA,NA,CAINTARVLRSEAFF,TGTGCCATCAATACCGCACGGGTGTTGAGGAGTGAAGCTTTCTTT
TRBV6-1,TRBJ1-2,NA,NA,CASSDRGQVNYGYTF,TGTGCCAGCAGTGACAGGGGTCAGGTTAACTATGGCTACACCTTC
TRBV5-4,TRBJ2-5,once,TRBD2,CASNAGTTKETQYF,TGTGCCAGCAACGCCGGGACTACTAAAGAGACCCAGTACTTC
TRBV27,TRBJ1-1,NA,NA,CASRTDHTEAFF,TGTGCCAGCAGAACGGACCACACTGAAGCTTTCTTT
TRBV9,TRBJ1-1,few,NA,CASSVKGSTEAFF,TGTGCCAGCAGCGTCAAAGGGTCCACTGAAGCTTTCTTT